These T cell receptor beta chains were read from a single sample in a study of CD8 T cells in Susac syndrome. TCRdb used MiXCR to reprocess the immunoSEQ multiplex PCR reads, holding one entry per CDR3 protein. Of fewer than 350,000 distinct CDR3 sequences listed, over 75% were seen once; the top ten hold around 0.21%. The sequencing sample was made of CD8+ T cells from PBMCs. The receptor set was obtained from a human donor with multiple sclerosis. Both conserved end residues are part of each CDR3. The order of the fields is V gene, J gene, D gene, clone size, CDR3 protein, CDR3 DNA. The D gene is left open where the match is weak. Some rows have no size entry. The others give once, few or many, or a class for an expanded clone.

v_gene: TRBV18; j_gene: TRBJ2-6; d_gene: -; abundance: -; CDR3aa: CASSSLTAFSGANVLTF; CDR3nt: TGTGCCAGCTCGTCACTGACGGCTTTCTCTGGGGCCAACGTCCTGACTTTC
v_gene: TRBV20-1; j_gene: TRBJ2-5; d_gene: -; abundance: -; CDR3aa: CSAPPPDKVYETQYF; CDR3nt: TGCAGTGCTCCTCCGCCCGACAAAGTTTACGAGACCCAGTACTTC
v_gene: TRBV12-3/TRBV12-4; j_gene: TRBJ2-1; d_gene: TRBD2; abundance: -; CDR3aa: CASSLGTSGRRAYNEQFF; CDR3nt: TGTGCCAGCAGTTTGGGGACTAGCGGGAGGAGGGCCTACAATGAGCAGTTCTTC
v_gene: TRBV20-1; j_gene: TRBJ2-5; d_gene: TRBD2; abundance: -; CDR3aa: CSAKESPGTSDQETQYF; CDR3nt: TGCAGTGCTAAGGAATCCCCCGGGACTAGCGACCAAGAGACCCAGTACTTC
v_gene: TRBV4-3; j_gene: TRBJ2-4; d_gene: -; abundance: -; CDR3aa: CASSQDSGNQNVQYF; CDR3nt: TGCGCCAGCAGCCAAGACTCAGGGAATCAAAACGTTCAGTACTTC
v_gene: TRBV28; j_gene: TRBJ2-1; d_gene: TRBD2; abundance: -; CDR3aa: CASSLWTSGGNYNEQFF; CDR3nt: TGTGCCAGCAGTTTATGGACTAGCGGGGGGAACTACAATGAGCAGTTCTTC
v_gene: TRBV11-2; j_gene: TRBJ2-5; d_gene: -; abundance: -; CDR3aa: CASSGKGQETQYF; CDR3nt: TGTGCCAGCAGTGGGAAGGGGCAAGAGACCCAGTACTTC
v_gene: TRBV4-3; j_gene: TRBJ2-3; d_gene: TRBD2; abundance: -; CDR3aa: CASSQDQASGSLLDTQYF; CDR3nt: TGCGCCAGCAGCCAAGATCAGGCTAGCGGGAGTTTGTTGGATACGCAGTATTTT
v_gene: TRBV30; j_gene: TRBJ2-1; d_gene: -; abundance: once; CDR3aa: CAWSVTAPGYNEQFF; CDR3nt: TGTGCCTGGAGTGTAACGGCTCCGGGGTACAATGAGCAGTTCTTC
v_gene: TRBV5-4; j_gene: TRBJ2-1; d_gene: -; abundance: -; CDR3aa: CASRLTSNEQFF; CDR3nt: TGTGCCAGCAGGTTGACTAGTAATGAGCAGTTCTTC
v_gene: TRBV20-1; j_gene: TRBJ1-5; d_gene: -; abundance: -; CDR3aa: CSARDRPYSNQPQHF; CDR3nt: TGCAGTGCTAGAGACAGGCCTTATAGCAATCAGCCCCAGCATTTT
v_gene: TRBV20-1; j_gene: TRBJ2-3; d_gene: TRBD2; abundance: -; CDR3aa: CSARIWSGSADTQYF; CDR3nt: TGCAGTGCTAGGATTTGGAGCGGGAGCGCAGATACGCAGTATTTT
v_gene: TRBV7-9; j_gene: TRBJ2-7; d_gene: TRBD2; abundance: -; CDR3aa: CASSLWLAGGLKEQYF; CDR3nt: TGTGCCAGCAGCTTGTGGCTAGCGGGAGGTTTAAAGGAGCAGTACTTC
v_gene: TRBV28; j_gene: TRBJ2-7; d_gene: TRBD1; abundance: -; CDR3aa: CASSFVGGRYEQYF; CDR3nt: TGTGCCAGCAGTTTTGTAGGGGGCAGGTACGAGCAGTACTTC
v_gene: TRBV28; j_gene: TRBJ1-5; d_gene: -; abundance: -; CDR3aa: CASSLFPNQPQHF; CDR3nt: TGTGCCAGCAGCCTATTTCCCAATCAGCCCCAGCATTTT